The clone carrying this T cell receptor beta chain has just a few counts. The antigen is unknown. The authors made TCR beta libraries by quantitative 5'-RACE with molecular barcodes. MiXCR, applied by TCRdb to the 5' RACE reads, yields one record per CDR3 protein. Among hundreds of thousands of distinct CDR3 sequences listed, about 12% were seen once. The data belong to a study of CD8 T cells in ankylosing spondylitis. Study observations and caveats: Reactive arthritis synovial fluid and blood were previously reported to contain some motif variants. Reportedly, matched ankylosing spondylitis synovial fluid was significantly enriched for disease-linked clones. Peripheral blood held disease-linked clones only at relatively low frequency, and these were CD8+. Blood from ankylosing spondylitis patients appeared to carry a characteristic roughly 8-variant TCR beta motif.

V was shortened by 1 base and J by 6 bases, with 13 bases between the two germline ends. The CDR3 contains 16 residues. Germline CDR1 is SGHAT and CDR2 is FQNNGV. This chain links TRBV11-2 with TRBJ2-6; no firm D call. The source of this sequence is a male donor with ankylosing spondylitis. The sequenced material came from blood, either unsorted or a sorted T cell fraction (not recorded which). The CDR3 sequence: CASSLVSGWLANVLTF. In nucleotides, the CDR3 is TGTGCCAGCAGCTTAGTATCGGGTTGGTTGGCCAACGTCCTGACTTTC.